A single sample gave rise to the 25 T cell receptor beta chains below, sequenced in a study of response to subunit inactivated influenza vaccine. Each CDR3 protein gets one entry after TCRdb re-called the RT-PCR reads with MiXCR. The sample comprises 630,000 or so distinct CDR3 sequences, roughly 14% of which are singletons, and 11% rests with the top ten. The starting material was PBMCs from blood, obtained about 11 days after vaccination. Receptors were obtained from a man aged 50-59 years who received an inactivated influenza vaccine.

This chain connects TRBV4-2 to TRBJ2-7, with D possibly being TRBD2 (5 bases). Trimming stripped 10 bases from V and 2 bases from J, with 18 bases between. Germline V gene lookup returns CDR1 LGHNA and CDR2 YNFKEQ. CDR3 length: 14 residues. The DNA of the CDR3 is TGTGCCATCGGCCCCGGGCTCGGGGCCTACGAGCAGTACTTC. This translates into CAIGPGLGAYEQYF.

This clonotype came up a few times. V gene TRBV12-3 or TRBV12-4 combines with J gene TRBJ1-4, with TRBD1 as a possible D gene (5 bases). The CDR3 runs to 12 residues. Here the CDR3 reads CAVARVNEKLFF. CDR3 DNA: TGTGCGGTGGCCAGGGTAAATGAAAAACTGTTTTTT.

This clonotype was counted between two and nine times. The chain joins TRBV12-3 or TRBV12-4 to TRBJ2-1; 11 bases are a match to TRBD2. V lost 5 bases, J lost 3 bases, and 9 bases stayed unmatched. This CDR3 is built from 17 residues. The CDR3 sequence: CASSLDRLAGNYNEQFF. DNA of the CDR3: TGTGCCAGCAGTCTAGATAGACTAGCGGGGAACTACAATGAGCAGTTCTTC.

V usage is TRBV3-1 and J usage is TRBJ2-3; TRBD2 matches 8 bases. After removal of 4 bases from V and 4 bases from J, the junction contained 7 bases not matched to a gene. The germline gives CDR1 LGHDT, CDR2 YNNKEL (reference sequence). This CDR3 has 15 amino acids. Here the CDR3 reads CASSPGGTSSDTQYF. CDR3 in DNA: TGTGCCAGCAGCCCGGGGGGGACTAGTTCAGATACGCAGTATTTT.

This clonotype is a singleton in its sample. The CDR3 region has the DNA TGTGCCTCCACCCAAGATTTCCCTAGCTCCTACAATGAGCAGTTCTTC. Protein product: CASTQDFPSSYNEQFF. This chain links TRBV3-1 with TRBJ2-1; D is ambiguous. The V end was cut by 11 bases, the J end by 0 bases, with 20 bases between. This CDR3 has 16 residues. The germline V gene encodes CDR1 LGHDT and CDR2 YNNKEL (reference sequence).

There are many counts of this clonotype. The CDR3 loop reads CASTPGNSYNEQFF. CDR3 coding DNA: TGCGCCAGCACTCCGGGTAACTCCTACAATGAGCAGTTCTTC. The chain employs TRBV5-1 and TRBJ2-1, with D hard to call. CDR1 and CDR2 (germline): SGHRS, YFSETQ. Trimming took 6 bases from V and 0 from J, leaving 10 bases between them. The CDR3 totals 14 residues.

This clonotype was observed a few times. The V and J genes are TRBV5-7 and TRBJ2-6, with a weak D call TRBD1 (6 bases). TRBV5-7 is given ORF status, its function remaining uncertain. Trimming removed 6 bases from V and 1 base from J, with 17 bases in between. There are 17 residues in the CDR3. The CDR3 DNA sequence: TGTGCCAGCACCAAACTAACAGACAGGTCTGGGGCCAACGTCCTGACTTTC. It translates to CASTKLTDRSGANVLTF.

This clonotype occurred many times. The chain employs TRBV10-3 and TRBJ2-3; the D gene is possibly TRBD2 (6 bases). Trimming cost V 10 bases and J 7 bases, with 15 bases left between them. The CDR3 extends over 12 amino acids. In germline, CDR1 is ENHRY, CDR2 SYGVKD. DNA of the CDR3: TGTGCCACCCGGGACTCCGAATATACGCAGTATTTT. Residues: CATRDSEYTQYF.

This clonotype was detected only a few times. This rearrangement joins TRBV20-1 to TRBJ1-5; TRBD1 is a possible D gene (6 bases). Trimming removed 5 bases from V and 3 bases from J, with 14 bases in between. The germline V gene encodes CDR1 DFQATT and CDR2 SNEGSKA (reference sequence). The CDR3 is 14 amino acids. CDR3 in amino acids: CSASTGTINQPQHF. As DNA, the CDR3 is TGCAGTGCTTCCACCGGGACAATCAATCAGCCCCAGCATTTT.

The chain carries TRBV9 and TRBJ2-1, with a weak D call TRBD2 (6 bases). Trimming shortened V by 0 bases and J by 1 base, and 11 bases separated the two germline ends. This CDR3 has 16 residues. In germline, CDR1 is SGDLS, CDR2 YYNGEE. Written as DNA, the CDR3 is TGTGCCAGCAGCGTAGGAGCGGGTCCGTCCTACAATGAGCAGTTCTTC. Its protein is CASSVGAGPSYNEQFF.

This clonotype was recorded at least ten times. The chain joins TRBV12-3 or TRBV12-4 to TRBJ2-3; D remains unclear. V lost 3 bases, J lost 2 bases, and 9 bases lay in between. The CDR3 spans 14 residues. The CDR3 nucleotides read TGTGCCAGCAGTTTGCATGGGATCACAGATACGCAGTATTTT. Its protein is CASSLHGITDTQYF.

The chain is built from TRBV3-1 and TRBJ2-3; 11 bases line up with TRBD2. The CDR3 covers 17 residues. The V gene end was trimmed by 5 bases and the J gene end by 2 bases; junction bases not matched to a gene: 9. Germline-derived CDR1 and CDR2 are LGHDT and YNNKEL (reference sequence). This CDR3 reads CASSTRGLAGNTDTQYF. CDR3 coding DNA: TGTGCCAGCAGCACTAGAGGACTAGCGGGTAACACAGATACGCAGTATTTT.

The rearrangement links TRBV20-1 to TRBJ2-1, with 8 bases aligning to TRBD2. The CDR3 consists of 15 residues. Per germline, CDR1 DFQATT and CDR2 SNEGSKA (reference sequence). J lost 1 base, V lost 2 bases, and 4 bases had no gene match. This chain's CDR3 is CSARPSGLSYNEQFF. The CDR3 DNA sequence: TGCAGTGCTAGACCTAGCGGGCTTTCCTACAATGAGCAGTTCTTC.

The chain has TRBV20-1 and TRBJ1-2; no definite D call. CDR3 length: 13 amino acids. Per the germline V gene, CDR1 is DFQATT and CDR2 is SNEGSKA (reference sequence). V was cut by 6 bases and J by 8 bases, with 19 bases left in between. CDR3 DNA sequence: TGCAGTGCCCCCCGGGGAACACTCTGGGGCTACACCTTC. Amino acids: CSAPRGTLWGYTF.

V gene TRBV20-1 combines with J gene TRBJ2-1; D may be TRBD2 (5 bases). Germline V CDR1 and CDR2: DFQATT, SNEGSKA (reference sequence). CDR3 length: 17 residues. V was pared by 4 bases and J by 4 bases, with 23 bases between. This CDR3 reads CSAIKGYLHPGYNEQFF. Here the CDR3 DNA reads TGCAGTGCTATAAAAGGGTACTTGCACCCGGGATACAATGAGCAGTTCTTC.

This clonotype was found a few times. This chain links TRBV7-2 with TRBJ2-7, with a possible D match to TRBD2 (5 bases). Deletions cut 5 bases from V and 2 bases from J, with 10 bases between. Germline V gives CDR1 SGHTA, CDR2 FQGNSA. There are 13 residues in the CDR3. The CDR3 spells CASSTRAPYEQYF. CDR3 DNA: TGTGCCAGCAGCACGCGGGCCCCCTACGAGCAGTACTTC. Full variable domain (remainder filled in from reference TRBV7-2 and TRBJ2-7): GAGVSQSPSNKVTEKGKDVELRCDPISGHTALYWYRQSLGQGLEFLIYFQGNSAPDKSGLPSDRFSAERTGGSVSTLTIQRTQQEDSAVYLCASSTRAPYEQYFGPGTRLTVT.

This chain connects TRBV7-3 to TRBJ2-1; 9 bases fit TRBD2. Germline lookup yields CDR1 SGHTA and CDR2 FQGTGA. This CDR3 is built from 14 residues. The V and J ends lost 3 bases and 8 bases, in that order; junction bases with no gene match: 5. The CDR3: CASSFGTSKDEQFF. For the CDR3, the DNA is TGTGCCAGCAGCTTCGGGACTAGCAAGGATGAGCAGTTCTTC.

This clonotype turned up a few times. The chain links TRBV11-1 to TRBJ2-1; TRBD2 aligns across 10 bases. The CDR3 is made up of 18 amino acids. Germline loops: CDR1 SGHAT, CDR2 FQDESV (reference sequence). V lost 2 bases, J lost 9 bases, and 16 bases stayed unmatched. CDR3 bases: TGTGCCAGCAGCTTAATGGTTATAGCGGGAGGACCACCCCCTGAGCAGTTCTTC. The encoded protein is CASSLMVIAGGPPPEQFF.

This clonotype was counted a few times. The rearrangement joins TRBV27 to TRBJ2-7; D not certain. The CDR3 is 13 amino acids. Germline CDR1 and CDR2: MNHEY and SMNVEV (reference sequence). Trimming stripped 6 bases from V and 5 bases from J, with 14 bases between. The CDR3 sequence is CASRLDGGDEQYF. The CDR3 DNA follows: TGTGCCAGCAGATTGGACGGTGGGGACGAGCAGTACTTC.

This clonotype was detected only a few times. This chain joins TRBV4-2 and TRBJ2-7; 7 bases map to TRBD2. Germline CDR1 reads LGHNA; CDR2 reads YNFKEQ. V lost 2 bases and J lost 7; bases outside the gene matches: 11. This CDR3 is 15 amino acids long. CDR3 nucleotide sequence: TGTGCCAGCAGCCAATTTTTACTAGGGCGGGGGGAGCAGTACTTC. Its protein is CASSQFLLGRGEQYF.

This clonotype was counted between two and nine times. Here the CDR3 DNA reads TGCGCCAGCAGCTCAAAGACAGTCGGTTCCCGAGATACGCAGTATTTT. This codes for CASSSKTVGSRDTQYF. V gene TRBV5-1 combines with J gene TRBJ2-3, with a tentative D call TRBD1 (5 bases). V lost 3 bases and J 5 bases, leaving 19 bases between the germline ends. This CDR3 region has 16 residues. Germline CDR1 is SGHRS and CDR2 is YFSETQ.

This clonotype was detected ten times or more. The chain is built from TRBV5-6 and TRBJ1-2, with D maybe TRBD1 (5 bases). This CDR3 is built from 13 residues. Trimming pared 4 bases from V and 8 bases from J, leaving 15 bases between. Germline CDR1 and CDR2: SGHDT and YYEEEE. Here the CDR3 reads CASSKPQGDGYTF. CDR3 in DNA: TGTGCCAGCAGCAAACCCCAGGGAGACGGCTACACCTTC. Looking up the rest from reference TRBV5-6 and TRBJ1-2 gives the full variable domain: DAGVTQSPTHLIKTRGQQVTLRCSPKSGHDTVSWYQQALGQGPQFIFQYYEEEERQRGNFPDRFSGHQFPNYSSELNVNALLLGDSALYLCASSKPQGDGYTFGSGTRLTVV.

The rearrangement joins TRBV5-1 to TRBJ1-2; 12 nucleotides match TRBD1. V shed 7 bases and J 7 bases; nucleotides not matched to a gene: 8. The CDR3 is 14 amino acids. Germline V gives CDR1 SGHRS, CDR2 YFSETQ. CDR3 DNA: TGCGCCAGCGAACCGGGACAGGGGGCTCTTGGCTACACCTTC. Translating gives CASEPGQGALGYTF.

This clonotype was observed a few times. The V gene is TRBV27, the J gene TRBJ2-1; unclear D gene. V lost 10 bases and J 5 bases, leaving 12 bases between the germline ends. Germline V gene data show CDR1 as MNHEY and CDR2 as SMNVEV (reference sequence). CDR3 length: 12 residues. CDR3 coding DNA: TGTGCCACGGCGTCCCTTAACAATGAGCAGTTCTTC. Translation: CATASLNNEQFF.

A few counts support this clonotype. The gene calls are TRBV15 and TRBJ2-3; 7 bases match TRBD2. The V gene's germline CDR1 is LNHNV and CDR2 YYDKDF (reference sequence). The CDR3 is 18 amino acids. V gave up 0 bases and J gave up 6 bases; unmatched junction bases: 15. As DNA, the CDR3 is TGTGCCACCAGCAGAGACCGATTTCAGGCGGGAGAAAGTGATACGCAGTATTTT. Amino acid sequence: CATSRDRFQAGESDTQYF.